This T cell receptor beta chain was retrieved from a study of blood T cell repertoires in COVID-19. Whole-study context: Whether acute or convalescent, the COVID-19 samples came from the United States, Italy and Spain. T cells, B-cell-depleted T cells, or PBMCs supplied cDNA or gDNA.

The length of the CDR3 is 16 residues. Germline V gene sequence: CDR1 MNHNS, CDR2 SASEGT. V was trimmed by 4 bases and J by 4 bases, leaving 17 bases between them. In the authors' workflow: It was from reference gene primer amplification that nucleated cell counts were estimated. TCRdb's copy holds only in-frame clones and misses some; the assay was immunoSEQ multiplex PCR. From that table come the V and J calls and clone size; the DNA was used to work out D and trimming. Of 150,000 to 200,000 clones listed, about 86% are singletons. This chain connects TRBV6-1 to TRBJ1-5; perhaps TRBD1 as D (5 bases). This receptor was obtained from a woman in her 70s with acute or convalescent COVID-19. Material for sequencing was peripheral blood. The CDR3 coding sequence is TGTGCCAGCAGTGGGGTAGGGTTGGGGCCAAATCAGCCCCAGCATTTT. Protein: CASSGVGLGPNQPQHF.